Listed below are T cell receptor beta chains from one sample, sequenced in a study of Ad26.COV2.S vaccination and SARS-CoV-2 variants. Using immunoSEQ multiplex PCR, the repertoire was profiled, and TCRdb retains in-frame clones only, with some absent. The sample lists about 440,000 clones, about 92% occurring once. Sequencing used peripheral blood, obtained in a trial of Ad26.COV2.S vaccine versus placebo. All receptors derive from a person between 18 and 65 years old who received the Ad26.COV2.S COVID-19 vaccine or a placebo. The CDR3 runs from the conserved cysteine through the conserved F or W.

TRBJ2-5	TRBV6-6	CASTGLAGLTQYF
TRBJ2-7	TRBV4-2	CASSQVMAGGTYEQYF
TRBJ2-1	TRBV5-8	CASSGGQSYNEQFF
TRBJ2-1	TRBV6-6	CASSRHRGSVNEQFF
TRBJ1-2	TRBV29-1	CSAGFRDSSYGYTF
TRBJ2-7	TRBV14	CASSHRGGGATEQYF
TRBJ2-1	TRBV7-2	CASSLVGTSGSAPAVGQFF
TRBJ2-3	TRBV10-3	CAISGEHHSFSTDTQYF
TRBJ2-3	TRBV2	CASSGTGGTDTQYF
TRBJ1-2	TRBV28	CASRLRWGFGYTF
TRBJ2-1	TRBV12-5	CASGAGQGKNKNEQFF
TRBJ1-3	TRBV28	CASSPGQGKGGNTIYF
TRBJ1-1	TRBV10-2	CASSEQVMNTEAFF
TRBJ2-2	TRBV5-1	CASSATPVVAGELFF
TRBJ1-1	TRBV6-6	CASRTGNTEAFF
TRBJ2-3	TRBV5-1	CASSLRGLVQDTQYF
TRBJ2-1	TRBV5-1	CASSLVGGGWYNEQFF
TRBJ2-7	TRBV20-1	CSASTGTSGIYEQYF
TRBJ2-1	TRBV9	CASSVNRLSEQFF
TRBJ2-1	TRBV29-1	CSVDYGADEQFF
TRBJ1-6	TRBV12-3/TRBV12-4	CASSPGGSPLHF
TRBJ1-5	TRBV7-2	CASSLGGTLSNQPQHF
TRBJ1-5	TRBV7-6	CASSLEVGGNSNQPQHF
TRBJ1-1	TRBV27	CASSLATDGNTEAFF
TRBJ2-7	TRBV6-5	CASRTTGPYEQYF
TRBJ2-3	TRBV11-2	CASSLSGEGENSATDTQYF
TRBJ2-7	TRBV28	CASSLVRSDAYEQYF
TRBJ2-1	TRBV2	CASSASGSINNEQFF
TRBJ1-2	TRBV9	CASSPGGTGEGGYTF
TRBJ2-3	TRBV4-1	CASSQAPPITSARTDTQYF
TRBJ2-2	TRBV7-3	CASSLKGRDTGELFF
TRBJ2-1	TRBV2	CASSGAPKYNEQFF
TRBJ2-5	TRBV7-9	CASSLGTGGLETQYF
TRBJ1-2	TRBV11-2	CASSAGTVDGYTF
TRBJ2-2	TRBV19	CASSRADTNTGELFF
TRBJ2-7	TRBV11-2	CASSFLSSGRTSYEQYF
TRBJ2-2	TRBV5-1	CATSTGTVMTGELFF
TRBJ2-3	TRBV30	CAWTGGDTQYF
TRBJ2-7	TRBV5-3	CARSLTTPRDYSTYEQYF
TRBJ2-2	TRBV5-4	CASRAGLAENTGELFF
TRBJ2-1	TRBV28	CASSLFQAGGGEQFF
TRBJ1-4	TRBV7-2	CASSRWMAANEKLFF
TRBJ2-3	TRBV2	CASRGGTSTDTQYF
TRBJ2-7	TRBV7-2	CASSLVPDSAYEQYF
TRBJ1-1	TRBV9	CASSVGGSNTEAFF
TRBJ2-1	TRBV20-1	CSAGLGGEQFF
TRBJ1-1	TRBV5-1	CASSSGTGAGMNTEAFF
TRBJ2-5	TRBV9	CASSVGGQQETQYF
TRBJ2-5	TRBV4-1	CASSGQGKETQYF
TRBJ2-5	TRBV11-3	CASSLGDGVTETQYF